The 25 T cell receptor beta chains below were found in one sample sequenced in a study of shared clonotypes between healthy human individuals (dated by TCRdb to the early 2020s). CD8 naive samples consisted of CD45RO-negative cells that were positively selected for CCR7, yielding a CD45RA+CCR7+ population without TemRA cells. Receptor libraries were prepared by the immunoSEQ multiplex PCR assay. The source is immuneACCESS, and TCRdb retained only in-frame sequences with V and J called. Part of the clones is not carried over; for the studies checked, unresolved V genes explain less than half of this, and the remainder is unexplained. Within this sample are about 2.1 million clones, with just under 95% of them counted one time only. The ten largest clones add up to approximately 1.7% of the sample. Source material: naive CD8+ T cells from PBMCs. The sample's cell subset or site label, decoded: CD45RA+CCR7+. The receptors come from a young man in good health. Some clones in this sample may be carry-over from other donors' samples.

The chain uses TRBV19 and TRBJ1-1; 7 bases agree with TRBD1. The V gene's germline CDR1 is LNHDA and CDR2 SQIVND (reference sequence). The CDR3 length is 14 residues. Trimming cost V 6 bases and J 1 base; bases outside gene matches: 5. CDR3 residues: CASSSTGWNTEAFF. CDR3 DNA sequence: TGTGCCAGTAGCTCGACAGGGTGGAACACTGAAGCTTTCTTT.

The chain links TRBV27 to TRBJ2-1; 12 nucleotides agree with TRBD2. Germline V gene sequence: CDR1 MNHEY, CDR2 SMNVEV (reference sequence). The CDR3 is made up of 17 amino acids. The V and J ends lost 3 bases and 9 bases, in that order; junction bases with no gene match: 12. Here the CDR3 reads CASSFTPSGRGLVEQFF. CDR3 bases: TGTGCCAGCAGTTTCACCCCTAGCGGGAGGGGTTTGGTTGAGCAGTTCTTC.

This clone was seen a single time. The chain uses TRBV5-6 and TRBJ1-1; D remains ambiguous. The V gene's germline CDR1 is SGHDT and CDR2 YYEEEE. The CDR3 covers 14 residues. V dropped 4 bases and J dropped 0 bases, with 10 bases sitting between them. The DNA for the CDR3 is TGTGCCAGCAGCCCCCAGGAGATGAACACTGAAGCTTTCTTT. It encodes CASSPQEMNTEAFF.

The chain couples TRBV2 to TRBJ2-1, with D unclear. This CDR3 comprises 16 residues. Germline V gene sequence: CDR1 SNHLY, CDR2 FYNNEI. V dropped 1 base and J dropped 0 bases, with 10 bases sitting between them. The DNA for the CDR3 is TGTGCCAGCAGTGAAGTAAGCGTTAGCTCCTACAATGAGCAGTTCTTC. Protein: CASSEVSVSSYNEQFF.

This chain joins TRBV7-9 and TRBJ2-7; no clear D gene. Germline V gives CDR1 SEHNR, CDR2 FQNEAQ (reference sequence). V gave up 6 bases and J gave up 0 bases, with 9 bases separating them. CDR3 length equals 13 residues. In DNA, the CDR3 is TGTGCCAGCAGTTACAGTCTCTCCTACGAGCAGTACTTC. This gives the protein CASSYSLSYEQYF. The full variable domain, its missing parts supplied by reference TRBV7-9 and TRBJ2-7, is DTGVSQNPRHKITKRGQNVTFRCDPISEHNRLYWYRQTLGQGPEFLTYFQNEAQLEKSRLLSDRFSAERPKGSFSTLEIQRTEQGDSAMYLCASSYSLSYEQYFGPGTRLTVT.

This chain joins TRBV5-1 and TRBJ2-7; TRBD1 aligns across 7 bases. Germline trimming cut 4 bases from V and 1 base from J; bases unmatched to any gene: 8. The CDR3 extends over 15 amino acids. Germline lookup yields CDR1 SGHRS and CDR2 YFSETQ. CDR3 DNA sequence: TGCGCCAGCAGCACCTGGACAGGAACGTCCTACGAGCAGTACTTC. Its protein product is CASSTWTGTSYEQYF.

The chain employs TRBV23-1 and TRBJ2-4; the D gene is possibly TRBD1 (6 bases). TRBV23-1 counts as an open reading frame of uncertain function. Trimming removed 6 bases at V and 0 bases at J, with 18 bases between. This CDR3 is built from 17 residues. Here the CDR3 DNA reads TGCGCCAGCAGGTCCCCGGGACAAAACAAAGCCAAAAACATTCAGTACTTC. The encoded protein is CASRSPGQNKAKNIQYF.

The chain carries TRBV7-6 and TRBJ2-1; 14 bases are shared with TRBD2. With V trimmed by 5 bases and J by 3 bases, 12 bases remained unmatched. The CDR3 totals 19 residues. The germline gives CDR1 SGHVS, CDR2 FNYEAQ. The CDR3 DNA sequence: TGTGCCAGCAGCCCCAGGGGGCTGGGACTAGCGGGGGTCTACAATGAGCAGTTCTTC. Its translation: CASSPRGLGLAGVYNEQFF.

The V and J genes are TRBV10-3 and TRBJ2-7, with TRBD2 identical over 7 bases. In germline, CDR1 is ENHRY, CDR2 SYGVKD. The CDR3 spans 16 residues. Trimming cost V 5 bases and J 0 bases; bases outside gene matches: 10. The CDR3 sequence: CAISFSNGGSSYEQYF. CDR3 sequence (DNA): TGTGCCATCAGTTTCTCAAATGGCGGGAGCTCCTACGAGCAGTACTTC.

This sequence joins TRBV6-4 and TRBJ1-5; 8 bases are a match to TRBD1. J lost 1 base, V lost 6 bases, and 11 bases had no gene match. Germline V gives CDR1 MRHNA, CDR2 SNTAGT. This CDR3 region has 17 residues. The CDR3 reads CASRANTGQESNQPQHF. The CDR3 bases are TGTGCCAGCAGGGCAAATACGGGACAGGAAAGCAATCAGCCCCAGCATTTT.

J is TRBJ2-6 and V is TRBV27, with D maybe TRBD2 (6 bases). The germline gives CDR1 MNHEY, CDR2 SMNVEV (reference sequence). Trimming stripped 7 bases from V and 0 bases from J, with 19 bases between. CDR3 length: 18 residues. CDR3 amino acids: CASTKPYGRGSGANVLTF. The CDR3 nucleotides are TGTGCCAGCACCAAACCTTACGGGCGGGGCTCTGGGGCCAACGTCCTGACTTTC.

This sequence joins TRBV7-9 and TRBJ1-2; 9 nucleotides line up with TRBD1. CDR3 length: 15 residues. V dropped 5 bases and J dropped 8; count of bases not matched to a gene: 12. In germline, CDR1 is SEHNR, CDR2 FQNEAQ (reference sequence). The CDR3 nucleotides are TGTGCCAGCAGCCTTGGGTGGGACAGGGTATACGGCTACACCTTC. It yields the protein CASSLGWDRVYGYTF.

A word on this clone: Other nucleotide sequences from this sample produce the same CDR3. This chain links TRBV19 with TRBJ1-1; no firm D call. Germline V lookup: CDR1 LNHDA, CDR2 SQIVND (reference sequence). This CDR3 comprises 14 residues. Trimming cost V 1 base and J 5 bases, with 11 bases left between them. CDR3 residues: CASSIGPGSTEAFF. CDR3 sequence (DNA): TGTGCCAGTAGTATAGGACCGGGGAGTACTGAAGCTTTCTTT.

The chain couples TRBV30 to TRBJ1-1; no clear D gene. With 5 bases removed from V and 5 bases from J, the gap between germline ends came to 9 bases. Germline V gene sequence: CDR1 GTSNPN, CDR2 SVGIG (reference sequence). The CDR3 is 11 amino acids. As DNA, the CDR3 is TGTGCCTGGGGAGCGTTAACTGAAGCTTTCTTT. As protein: CAWGALTEAFF.

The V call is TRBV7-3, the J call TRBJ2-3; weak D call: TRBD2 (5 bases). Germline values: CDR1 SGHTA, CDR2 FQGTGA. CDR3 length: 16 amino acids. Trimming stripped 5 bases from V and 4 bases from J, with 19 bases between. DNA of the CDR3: TGTGCCAGCAGCACAAGGGCAGGCGGGTTGGCAGATACGCAGTATTTT. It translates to CASSTRAGGLADTQYF.

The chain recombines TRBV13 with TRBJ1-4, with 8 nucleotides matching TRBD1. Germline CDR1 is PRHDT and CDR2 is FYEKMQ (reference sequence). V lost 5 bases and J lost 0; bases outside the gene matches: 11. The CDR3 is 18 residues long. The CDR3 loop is CASSQLGTGGTTNEKLFF. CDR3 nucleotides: TGTGCCAGCAGCCAACTCGGGACAGGAGGCACAACTAATGAAAAACTGTTTTTT.

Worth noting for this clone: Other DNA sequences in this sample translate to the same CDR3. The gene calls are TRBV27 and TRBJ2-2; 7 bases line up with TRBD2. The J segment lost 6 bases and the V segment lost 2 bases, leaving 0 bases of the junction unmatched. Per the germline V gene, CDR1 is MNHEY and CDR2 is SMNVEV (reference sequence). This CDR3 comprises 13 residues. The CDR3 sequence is CASSLGGAGELFF. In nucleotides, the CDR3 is TGTGCCAGCAGTTTAGGGGGGGCCGGGGAGCTGTTTTTT.

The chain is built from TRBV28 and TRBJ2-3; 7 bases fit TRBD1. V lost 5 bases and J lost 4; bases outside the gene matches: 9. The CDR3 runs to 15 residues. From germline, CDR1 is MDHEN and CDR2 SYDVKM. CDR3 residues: CASSVDRDSADTQYF. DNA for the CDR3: TGTGCCAGCAGTGTCGACAGGGATTCAGCAGATACGCAGTATTTT.

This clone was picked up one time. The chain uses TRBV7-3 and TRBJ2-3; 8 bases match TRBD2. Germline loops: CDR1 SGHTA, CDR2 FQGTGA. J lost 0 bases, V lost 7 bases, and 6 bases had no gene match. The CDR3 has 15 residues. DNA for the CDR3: TGTGCCAGCAAAAAGCTAGCGGGTAGCACAGATACGCAGTATTTT. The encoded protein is CASKKLAGSTDTQYF.

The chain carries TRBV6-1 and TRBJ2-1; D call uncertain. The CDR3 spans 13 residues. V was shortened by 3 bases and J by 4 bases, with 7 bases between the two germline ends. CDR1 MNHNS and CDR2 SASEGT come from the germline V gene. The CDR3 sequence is CASSDFYYNEQFF. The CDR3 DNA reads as TGTGCCAGCAGTGATTTTTATTACAATGAGCAGTTCTTC.

The DNA of the CDR3 is TGTGCCAGCAGAGACCAATCCGGGACAGGTGAAGCTTTCTTT. It encodes CASRDQSGTGEAFF. The chain combines TRBV6-4 with TRBJ1-1; 8 nucleotides agree with TRBD1. Germline assignment: CDR1 MRHNA and CDR2 SNTAGT. Germline trimming cut 6 bases from V and 7 bases from J; bases unmatched to any gene: 10. CDR3 length: 14 residues.

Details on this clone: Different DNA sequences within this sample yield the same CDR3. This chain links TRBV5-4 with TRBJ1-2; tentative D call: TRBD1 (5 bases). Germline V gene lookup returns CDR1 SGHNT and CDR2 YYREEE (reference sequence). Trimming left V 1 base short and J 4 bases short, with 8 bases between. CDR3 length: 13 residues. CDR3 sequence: CASSLRGAYGYTF. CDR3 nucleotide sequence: TGTGCCAGCAGCTTGAGGGGTGCCTATGGCTACACCTTC.

CDR3 residues: CASTVLSGGEGTGELFF. The CDR3 DNA sequence: TGTGCCAGTACCGTGCTCTCCGGGGGAGAGGGCACCGGGGAGCTGTTTTTT. The genes are TRBV19 and TRBJ2-2; a possible D gene is TRBD2 (6 bases). CDR3 length: 17 amino acids. In germline, CDR1 is LNHDA, CDR2 SQIVND (reference sequence). Between the trimmed V and J ends, which lost 7 bases and 4 bases, there was a span of 22 bases.

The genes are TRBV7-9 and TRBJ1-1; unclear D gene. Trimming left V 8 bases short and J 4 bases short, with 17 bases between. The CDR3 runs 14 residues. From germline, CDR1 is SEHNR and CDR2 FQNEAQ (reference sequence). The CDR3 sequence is CASQKPGKGTEAFF. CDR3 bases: TGTGCCAGCCAAAAACCGGGAAAAGGCACTGAAGCTTTCTTT.

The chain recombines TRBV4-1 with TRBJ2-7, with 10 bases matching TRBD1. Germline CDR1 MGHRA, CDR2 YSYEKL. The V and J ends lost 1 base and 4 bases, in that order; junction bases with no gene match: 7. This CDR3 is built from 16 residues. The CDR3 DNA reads TGCGCCAGCAGCCAAGGGATAAAGGACAGGGGGTACGAGCAGTACTTC. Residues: CASSQGIKDRGYEQYF.